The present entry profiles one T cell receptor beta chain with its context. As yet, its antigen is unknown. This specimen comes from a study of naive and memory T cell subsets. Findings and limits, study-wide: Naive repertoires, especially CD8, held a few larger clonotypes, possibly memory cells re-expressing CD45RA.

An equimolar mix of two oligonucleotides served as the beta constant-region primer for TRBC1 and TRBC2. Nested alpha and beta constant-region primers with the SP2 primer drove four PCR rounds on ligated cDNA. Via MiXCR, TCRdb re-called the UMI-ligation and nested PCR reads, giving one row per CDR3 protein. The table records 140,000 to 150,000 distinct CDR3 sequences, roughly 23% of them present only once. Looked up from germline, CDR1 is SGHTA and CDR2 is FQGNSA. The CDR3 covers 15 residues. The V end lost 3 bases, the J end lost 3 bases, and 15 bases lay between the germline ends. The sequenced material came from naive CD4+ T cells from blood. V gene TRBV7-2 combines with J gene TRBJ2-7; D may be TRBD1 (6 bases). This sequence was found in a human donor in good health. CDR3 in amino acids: CASSLERQVFYEQYF. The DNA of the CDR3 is TGTGCCAGCAGCTTGGAAAGACAGGTGTTCTACGAGCAGTACTTC.